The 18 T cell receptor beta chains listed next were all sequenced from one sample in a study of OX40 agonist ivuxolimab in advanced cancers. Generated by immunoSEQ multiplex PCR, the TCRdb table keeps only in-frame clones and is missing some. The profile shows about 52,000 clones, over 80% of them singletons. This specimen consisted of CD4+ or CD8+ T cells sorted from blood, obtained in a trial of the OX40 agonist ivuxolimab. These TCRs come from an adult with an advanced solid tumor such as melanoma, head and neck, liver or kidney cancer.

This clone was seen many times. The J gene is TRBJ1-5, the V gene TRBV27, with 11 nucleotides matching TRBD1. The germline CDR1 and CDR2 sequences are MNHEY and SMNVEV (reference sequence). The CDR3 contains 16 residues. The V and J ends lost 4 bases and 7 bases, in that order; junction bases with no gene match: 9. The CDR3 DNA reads TGTGCCAGCAGTTCCCTGGACAGGGGGCTCGAACAGCCCCAGCATTTT. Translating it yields CASSSLDRGLEQPQHF.

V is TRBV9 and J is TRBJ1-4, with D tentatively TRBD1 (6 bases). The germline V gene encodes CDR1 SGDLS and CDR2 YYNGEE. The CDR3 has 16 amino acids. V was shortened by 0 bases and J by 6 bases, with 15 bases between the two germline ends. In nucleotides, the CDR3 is TGTGCCAGCAGCGTAGCCGCTCAGGGGCCATATGAAAAACTGTTTTTT. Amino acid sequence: CASSVAAQGPYEKLFF.

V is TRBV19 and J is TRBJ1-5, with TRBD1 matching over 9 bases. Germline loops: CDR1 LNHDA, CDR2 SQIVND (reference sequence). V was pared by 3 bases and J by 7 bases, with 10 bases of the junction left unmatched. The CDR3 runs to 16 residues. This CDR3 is CASSIVGTGFHQPQHF. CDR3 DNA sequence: TGTGCCAGTAGTATTGTGGGGACAGGGTTCCACCAGCCCCAGCATTTT.

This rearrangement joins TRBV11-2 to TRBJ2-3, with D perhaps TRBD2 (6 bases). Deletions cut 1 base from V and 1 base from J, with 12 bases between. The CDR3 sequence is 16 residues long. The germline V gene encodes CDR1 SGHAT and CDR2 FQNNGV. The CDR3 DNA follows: TGTGCCAGCAGCTTAGCTGGGGGGTCGGGCACAGATACGCAGTATTTT. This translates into CASSLAGGSGTDTQYF.

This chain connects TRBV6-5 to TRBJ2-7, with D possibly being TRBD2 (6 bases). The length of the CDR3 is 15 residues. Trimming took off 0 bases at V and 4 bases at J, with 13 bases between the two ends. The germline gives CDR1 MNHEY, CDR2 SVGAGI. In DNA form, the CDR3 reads TGTGCCAGCAGTTACTCCTCGGGACTTACGTACGAGCAGTACTTC. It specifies CASSYSSGLTYEQYF.

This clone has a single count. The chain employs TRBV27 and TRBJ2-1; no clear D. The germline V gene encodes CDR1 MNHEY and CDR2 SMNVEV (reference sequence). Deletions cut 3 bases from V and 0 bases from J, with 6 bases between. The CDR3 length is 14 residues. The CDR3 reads CASSLGNSYNEQFF. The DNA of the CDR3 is TGTGCCAGCAGTTTGGGGAACTCCTACAATGAGCAGTTCTTC.

CDR3 bases: TGTGCCAGCAGCGAGGACCATCCCTCCTACAATGAGCAGTTCTTC. Its protein product is CASSEDHPSYNEQFF. V gene TRBV16 combines with J gene TRBJ2-1; D is uncertain. This CDR3 has 15 amino acids. Germline lookup yields CDR1 KGHSY and CDR2 FQNENV. V lost 5 bases and J 0 bases, leaving 11 bases between the germline ends. Variable domain in full (rest from reference TRBV16 and TRBJ2-1): GEEVAQTPKHLVRGEGQKAKLYCAPIKGHSYVFWYQQVLKNEFKFLISFQNENVFDETGMPKERFSAKCLPNSPCSLEIQATKLEDSAVYFCASSEDHPSYNEQFFGPGTRLTVL.

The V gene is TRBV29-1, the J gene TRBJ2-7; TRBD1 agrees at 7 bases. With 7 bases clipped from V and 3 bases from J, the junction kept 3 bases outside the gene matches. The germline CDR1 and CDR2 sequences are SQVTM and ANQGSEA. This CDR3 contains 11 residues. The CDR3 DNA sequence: TGCAGCGCTCGACAGGGCTACGAGCAGTACTTC. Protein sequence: CSARQGYEQYF.

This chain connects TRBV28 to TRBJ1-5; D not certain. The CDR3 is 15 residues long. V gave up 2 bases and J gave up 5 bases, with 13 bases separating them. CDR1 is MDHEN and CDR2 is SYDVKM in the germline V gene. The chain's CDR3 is CASSLTRLMDQPQHF. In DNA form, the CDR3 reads TGTGCCAGCAGTTTAACCAGGCTCATGGATCAGCCCCAGCATTTT.

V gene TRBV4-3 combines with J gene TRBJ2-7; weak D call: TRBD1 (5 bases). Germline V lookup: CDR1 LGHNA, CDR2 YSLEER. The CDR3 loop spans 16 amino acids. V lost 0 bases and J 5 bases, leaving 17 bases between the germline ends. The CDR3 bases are TGCGCCAGCAGCCAAGATGTCTCGTTAGGGGCCCACGAGCAGTACTTC. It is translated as CASSQDVSLGAHEQYF.

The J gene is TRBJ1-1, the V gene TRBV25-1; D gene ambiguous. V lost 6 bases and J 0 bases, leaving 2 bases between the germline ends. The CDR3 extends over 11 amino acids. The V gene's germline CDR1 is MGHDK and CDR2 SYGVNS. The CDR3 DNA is TGTGCCAGCAGCCTGAACACTGAAGCTTTCTTT. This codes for CASSLNTEAFF.

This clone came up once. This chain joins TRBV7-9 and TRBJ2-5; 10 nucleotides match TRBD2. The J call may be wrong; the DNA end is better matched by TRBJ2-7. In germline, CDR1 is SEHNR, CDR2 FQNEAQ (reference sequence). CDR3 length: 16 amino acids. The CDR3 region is CASSFETSGYSYEQYF. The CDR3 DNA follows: TGTGCCAGCAGCTTTGAGACTAGCGGGTACTCCTACGAGCAGTACTTC.

The CDR3 region has the DNA TGTGCCAGCAGCCCAGGGGGGAGAGCTAATGAAAAACTGTTTTTT. Amino acid sequence: CASSPGGRANEKLFF. The gene calls are TRBV11-2 and TRBJ1-4; 7 positions match TRBD1. This CDR3 has 15 residues. CDR1 is SGHAT, CDR2 FQNNGV, per germline. The J segment lost 3 bases and the V segment lost 5 bases, leaving 6 bases of the junction unmatched.

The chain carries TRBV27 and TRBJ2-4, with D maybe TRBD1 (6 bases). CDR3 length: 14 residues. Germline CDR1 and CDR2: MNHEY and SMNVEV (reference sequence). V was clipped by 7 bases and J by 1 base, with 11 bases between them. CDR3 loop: CASMTGVAKNIQYF. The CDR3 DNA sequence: TGTGCCAGCATGACAGGAGTGGCCAAAAACATTCAGTACTTC.

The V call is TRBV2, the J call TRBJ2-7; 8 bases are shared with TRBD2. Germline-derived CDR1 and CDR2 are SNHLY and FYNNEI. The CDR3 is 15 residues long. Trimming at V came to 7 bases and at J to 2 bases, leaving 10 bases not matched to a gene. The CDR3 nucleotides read TGTGCCAGCACCGACCAACCGGGGGGGACCTACGAGCAGTACTTC. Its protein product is CASTDQPGGTYEQYF.

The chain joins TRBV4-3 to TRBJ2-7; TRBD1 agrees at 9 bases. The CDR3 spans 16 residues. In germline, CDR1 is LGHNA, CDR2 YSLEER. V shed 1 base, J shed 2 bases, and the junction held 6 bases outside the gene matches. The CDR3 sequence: CASSQGDRTGAYEQYF. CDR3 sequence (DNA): TGCGCCAGCAGCCAAGGAGACCGGACAGGGGCCTACGAGCAGTACTTC.

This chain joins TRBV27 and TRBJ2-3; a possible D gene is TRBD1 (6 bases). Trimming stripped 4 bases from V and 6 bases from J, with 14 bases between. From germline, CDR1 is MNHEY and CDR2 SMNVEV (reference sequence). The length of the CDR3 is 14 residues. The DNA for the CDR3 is TGTGCCAGCAGTTCGTACACAGGGTACGATACGCAGTATTTT. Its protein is CASSSYTGYDTQYF.

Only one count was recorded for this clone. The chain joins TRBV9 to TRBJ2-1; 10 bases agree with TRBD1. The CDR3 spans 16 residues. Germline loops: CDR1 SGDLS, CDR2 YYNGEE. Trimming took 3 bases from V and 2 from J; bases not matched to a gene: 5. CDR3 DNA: TGTGCCAGCAGCGCTCCGGGACAGGGGACCTACAATGAGCAGTTCTTC. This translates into CASSAPGQGTYNEQFF.